This T cell receptor beta chain is from a study of OX40 agonist ivuxolimab in advanced cancers. Study-level findings and limits: Expanded peripheral T cell antigen specificity was not determined.

Generated by immunoSEQ multiplex PCR, the TCRdb table keeps only in-frame clones and is missing some. The sample records roughly 67,000 clones, about 88% being singletons. Trimming cost V 7 bases and J 4 bases, with 16 bases left between them. The length of the CDR3 is 14 residues. Germline V gene lookup returns CDR1 LNHDA and CDR2 SQIVND (reference sequence). Turning to this clone: What it recognizes is unknown.

Samples were taken at baseline and on day 1 of cycles 4 and 7. This rearrangement joins TRBV19 to TRBJ1-1; possibly TRBD1 for D (5 bases). The sequence was collected from an adult with an advanced solid tumor such as melanoma, head and neck, liver or kidney cancer. Source: CD4+ or CD8+ T cells sorted from blood, taken in a trial of the OX40 agonist ivuxolimab. CDR3 nucleotides: TGTGCCAGTACCGTATCAGGGTCCCGCACTGAAGCTTTCTTT. It is translated as CASTVSGSRTEAFF.